This T cell receptor beta chain was sequenced in a study of cytomegalovirus exposure and HLA in healthy donors. Study summary: Tens of millions of unique TCRs from HLA-typed donors were held in an early data release.

The PCR made use of 60 Vbeta and 13 Jbeta primers. Only in-frame clones appear in the TCRdb table, and some are missing; sequencing was by immunoSEQ multiplex PCR. The sample lists under 100,000 clones, 63% occurring once. Trimming cost V 7 bases and J 5 bases; bases outside gene matches: 7. The CDR3 runs to 13 residues. Germline loops: CDR1 MNHEY, CDR2 SMNVEV (reference sequence). Sequences were obtained from PBMCs. This TCR came from a woman aged 35 to 49 in good health and CMV-seropositive. V is TRBV27 and J is TRBJ1-1; 7 nucleotides match TRBD1. For the CDR3, the DNA is TGTGCCAGCAAACAGGGGAGTCTGACTGAAGCTTTCTTT. It codes for CASKQGSLTEAFF.